Each of the 17 T cell receptor beta chains below was sequenced from the same sample in a study of identical twins. TCRdb analysed the 5' RACE reads with MiXCR anew, one entry per CDR3 protein. Here the sample spans 450,000 or so distinct CDR3 sequences, around 20% being singletons. The sample comprised naive T cells sorted from blood. The receptors come from a man aged 50 or older in good health.

The chain is built from TRBV9 and TRBJ1-1; 10 bases fit TRBD1. CDR3 length: 17 amino acids. V lost 2 bases and J lost 6; bases outside the gene matches: 13. Looked up from germline, CDR1 is SGDLS and CDR2 is YYNGEE. The CDR3 protein is CASSVRRGTGDGAEAFF. As DNA, the CDR3 is TGTGCCAGCAGCGTCAGAAGAGGGACAGGGGATGGTGCTGAAGCTTTCTTT. The full variable domain, in which reference TRBV9 and TRBJ1-1 provide the parts outside the CDR3, is DSGVTQTPKHLITATGQRVTLRCSPRSGDLSVYWYQQSLDQGLQFLIQYYNGEERAKGNILERFSAQQFPDLHSELNLSSLELGDSALYFCASSVRRGTGDGAEAFFGQGTRLTVV.

This clonotype was counted between two and nine times. The J gene is TRBJ1-2, the V gene TRBV12-3 or TRBV12-4; D remains ambiguous. The CDR3 consists of 15 residues. Trimming shortened V by 0 bases and J by 8 bases, and 16 bases separated the two germline ends. As DNA, the CDR3 is TGTGCCAGCAGTTTAGCGAGATTGAGGTATCGGGGCTACACCTTC. Translation: CASSLARLRYRGYTF.

At least ten counts were recorded for this clonotype. V gene TRBV6-5 combines with J gene TRBJ1-2; a weak D match, TRBD1 (6 bases). Trimming took 2 bases from V and 3 from J, leaving 16 bases between them. Germline CDR1 reads MNHEY; CDR2 reads SVGAGI. The length of the CDR3 is 16 residues. CDR3 protein: CASSYGSRGAHYGYTF. DNA of the CDR3: TGTGCCAGCAGTTACGGTTCCAGGGGTGCGCACTATGGCTACACCTTC.

The chain recombines TRBV9 with TRBJ2-5; 9 bases are a match to TRBD1. With V trimmed by 4 bases and J by 5 bases, 9 bases remained unmatched. The germline CDR1 and CDR2 sequences are SGDLS and YYNGEE. This CDR3 has 15 residues. CDR3 nucleotide sequence: TGTGCCAGCAGCATCGGGACAGGGTTTGGGGAGACCCAGTACTTC. Protein: CASSIGTGFGETQYF.

This sequence joins TRBV7-9 and TRBJ2-1; tentative D call: TRBD2 (5 bases). The CDR3 is 16 residues long. CDR1 is SEHNR and CDR2 is FQNEAQ in the germline V gene (reference sequence). The germline V and J ends were trimmed by 4 bases and 5 bases, with 18 bases remaining between them. CDR3 coding DNA: TGTGCCAGCAGCTGGCCACAACACCTAGCTGACAATGAGCAGTTCTTC. It specifies CASSWPQHLADNEQFF.

This clonotype appeared many times. This chain links TRBV9 with TRBJ2-1; 9 positions match TRBD2. Germline V gives CDR1 SGDLS, CDR2 YYNGEE. CDR3 length: 13 residues. V dropped 4 bases and J dropped 6; count of bases not matched to a gene: 2. The chain's CDR3 is CASSQGLANEQFF. CDR3 nucleotide sequence: TGTGCCAGCAGCCAGGGACTAGCCAATGAGCAGTTCTTC.

The chain joins TRBV30 to TRBJ2-2; 8 positions agree with TRBD2. V shed 0 bases and J 6 bases; nucleotides not matched to a gene: 9. Looked up from germline, CDR1 is GTSNPN and CDR2 is SVGIG (reference sequence). The CDR3 has 16 residues. This CDR3 is CAWSVQEREKAGELFF. CDR3 in DNA: TGTGCCTGGAGTGTACAGGAGCGGGAGAAGGCCGGGGAGCTGTTTTTT.

CDR3 amino acids: CATSPGSETQYF. The CDR3 DNA reads as TGTGCCACCTCACCGGGCAGCGAGACCCAGTACTTC. The rearrangement joins TRBV10-3 to TRBJ2-5; D is uncertain. Trimming took off 10 bases at V and 5 bases at J, with 14 bases between the two ends. Germline V CDR1 and CDR2: ENHRY, SYGVKD. There are 12 residues in the CDR3.

This clonotype was counted between two and nine times. The CDR3 loop reads CASYVSGGGYTF. In DNA form, the CDR3 reads TGTGCCAGCTACGTTTCGGGGGGGGGCTACACCTTC. The chain joins TRBV6-6 to TRBJ1-2; perhaps TRBD1 as D (5 bases). Germline CDR1 MNHNY, CDR2 SVGAGI (reference sequence). CDR3 length: 12 residues. Trimming removed 8 bases from V and 8 bases from J, with 15 bases in between.

The rearrangement uses TRBV20-1 and TRBJ2-1; 11 nucleotides agree with TRBD2. The CDR3 runs 13 residues. In germline, CDR1 is DFQATT, CDR2 SNEGSKA (reference sequence). V lost 6 bases to trimming and J lost 5 bases; unmatched junction nucleotides: 3. The CDR3 DNA reads as TGCAGTGCCGCGGGACTAGCGGACAATGAGCAGTTCTTC. Amino acids: CSAAGLADNEQFF.

This rearrangement joins TRBV29-1 to TRBJ1-5, with D possibly matching TRBD1 (6 bases). V was pared by 7 bases and J by 5 bases, with 18 bases between. The CDR3 loop spans 14 amino acids. Per the germline V gene, CDR1 is SQVTM and CDR2 is ANQGSEA. The CDR3 loop reads CSASTGTPDQPQHF. The CDR3 region has the DNA TGCAGCGCCAGCACCGGGACACCCGATCAGCCCCAGCATTTT.

The CDR3 DNA follows: TGTGCCAGCAGTTACTCCGGGGAACGGGGGACACCCCTCCACTTT. Its protein is CASSYSGERGTPLHF. The chain is built from TRBV6-5 and TRBJ1-6, with D maybe TRBD1 (5 bases). Trimming stripped 0 bases from V and 11 bases from J, with 14 bases between. The CDR3 is 15 residues long. The germline V gene has CDR1 MNHEY and CDR2 SVGAGI.

This clonotype was seen at least ten times. This sequence joins TRBV27 and TRBJ2-1; the D is unclear. The germline CDR1 and CDR2 sequences are MNHEY and SMNVEV (reference sequence). CDR3 length: 16 residues. V gave up 0 bases and J gave up 5 bases, with 14 bases separating them. This CDR3 is CASSLSATYLNNEQFF. The CDR3 coding sequence is TGTGCCAGCAGTTTATCCGCCACCTACCTCAACAATGAGCAGTTCTTC.

Comment on this clonotype: Being one base from a much bigger clone, this may be a read error. The chain joins TRBV6-5 to TRBJ2-6; 11 positions match TRBD2. Germline CDR1 MNHEY, CDR2 SVGAGI. CDR3 length equals 18 residues. CDR3 sequence (DNA): TGTGCCAGCAGTTCGACTAGCGGGACGATCTCTGGGGGCAACGTCCTGACTTTC. Residues: CASSSTSGTISGGNVLTF.

The chain carries TRBV5-1 and TRBJ1-4; TRBD1 agrees at 8 bases. V dropped 2 bases and J dropped 8; count of bases not matched to a gene: 11. Per germline, CDR1 SGHRS and CDR2 YFSETQ. This CDR3 is built from 16 residues. The DNA for the CDR3 is TGCGCCAGCAGCTTCTATGGACAGGGACGGAAGGAAAAACTGTTTTTT. Its protein is CASSFYGQGRKEKLFF.

A remark on this clonotype: One end of the junction varies from germline; a read error may be responsible. V gene TRBV18 combines with J gene TRBJ2-3, with a weak D call TRBD2 (5 bases). This CDR3 is 16 amino acids long. Germline CDR1 and CDR2: KGHSH and LQKENI. The CDR3 sequence is CASSPPPSHLSDTQYF. In DNA form, the CDR3 reads TGTGCCAGCTCCCCACCGCCTAGCCACTTGTCAGATACGCAGTATTTT.

This clonotype has ten or more counts. V gene TRBV15 combines with J gene TRBJ2-7; the match to TRBD1 covers 9 bases. V dropped 3 bases and J dropped 7; count of bases not matched to a gene: 13. The CDR3 contains 16 residues. Germline CDR1 LNHNV, CDR2 YYDKDF (reference sequence). The CDR3 spells CATSRRVGTGLREQYF. The CDR3 region has the DNA TGTGCCACCAGCAGGCGAGTCGGGACAGGGCTGCGGGAGCAGTACTTC.